Listed here are 11 T cell receptor beta chains from one sample, sequenced in a study of shared T cell receptors in the human thymus. Data came from immunoSEQ multiplex PCR; TCRdb stores just in-frame clones and leaves some out. This sample has over 650,000 clones, with about 89% found just once. This sample was also put to use in a study of human thymus T cells.

Input material: thymocytes. All receptors derive from a boy less than two years old with a congenital heart defect.

The rearrangement joins TRBV7-2 to TRBJ2-7, with TRBD2 as a possible D gene (5 bases). CDR3 length equals 15 residues. Trimming took off 1 base at V and 0 bases at J, with 10 bases between the two ends. The germline CDR1 and CDR2 sequences are SGHTA and FQGNSA. The CDR3 bases are TGTGCCAGCAGCTTAGGCGGGCCTTCCTCCTACGAGCAGTACTTC. Translated, it gives CASSLGGPSSYEQYF.

The chain uses TRBV27 and TRBJ1-2; 8 bases align to TRBD1. Germline CDR1 reads MNHEY; CDR2 reads SMNVEV (reference sequence). Trimming at V came to 3 bases and at J to 11 bases, leaving 23 bases not matched to a gene. The CDR3 contains 18 residues. This chain's CDR3 is CASSFLRQGLNPIWRYTF. The CDR3, as DNA: TGTGCCAGCAGTTTCCTCAGACAGGGGCTAAACCCTATATGGAGGTACACCTTC.

This clone was picked up one time. This rearrangement joins TRBV5-6 to TRBJ2-7, with 13 bases fitting TRBD2. CDR1 and CDR2 from the germline V gene are SGHDT and YYEEEE. The ends lost 0 bases at V and 1 base at J; junction bases unmatched: 10. CDR3 size: 19 residues. CDR3 coding DNA: TGTGCCAGCAGCTTGGCCTTACTAGCGGGAGGGCCGCGGTCCTACGAGCAGTACTTC. Protein product: CASSLALLAGGPRSYEQYF. The variable domain in full, with the rest retrieved from reference TRBV5-6 and TRBJ2-7, is DAGVTQSPTHLIKTRGQQVTLRCSPKSGHDTVSWYQQALGQGPQFIFQYYEEEERQRGNFPDRFSGHQFPNYSSELNVNALLLGDSALYLCASSLALLAGGPRSYEQYFGPGTRLTVT.

The V call is TRBV7-9, the J call TRBJ2-7; the D gene is possibly TRBD1 (6 bases). Germline V CDR1 and CDR2: SEHNR, FQNEAQ (reference sequence). Trimming shortened V by 5 bases and J by 6 bases, and 14 bases separated the two germline ends. CDR3 length equals 13 residues. The DNA of the CDR3 is TGTGCCAGCAGCCGACAGGATTTCTTCGAGCAGTACTTC. The encoded protein is CASSRQDFFEQYF.

This clone was recorded only once. The chain recombines TRBV7-2 with TRBJ2-7; possible D gene TRBD1, 5 bases. This CDR3 has 14 residues. The V end lost 1 base, the J end lost 5 bases, and 12 bases lay between the germline ends. CDR1 is SGHTA, CDR2 FQGNSA, per germline. The CDR3 reads CASSLDGRANEQYF. The CDR3 nucleotides read TGTGCCAGCAGCTTAGACGGCAGGGCCAACGAGCAGTACTTC.

The rearrangement uses TRBV2 and TRBJ1-5, with D perhaps TRBD1 (5 bases). Germline V lookup: CDR1 SNHLY, CDR2 FYNNEI. V lost 7 bases and J lost 2, with 15 bases in between. The CDR3 runs to 15 residues. The CDR3 sequence is CASKVGGRGNQPQHF. The CDR3, as DNA: TGTGCCAGCAAGGTCGGGGGACGTGGCAATCAGCCCCAGCATTTT.

The J gene is TRBJ2-1, the V gene TRBV4-3, with TRBD1 matching 9 bases. V was clipped by 4 bases and J by 1 base; unmatched bases: 5. This CDR3 has 16 amino acids. CDR1 and CDR2 (germline): LGHNA, YSLEER. CDR3 amino acids: CASSPLGQGSYNEQFF. In DNA, the CDR3 is TGCGCCAGCAGCCCCCTCGGACAGGGGTCCTACAATGAGCAGTTCTTC.

The CDR3 sequence: CASSSGQGIYNEQFF. The CDR3 DNA follows: TGTGCCAGCAGCTCTGGACAGGGGATATACAATGAGCAGTTCTTC. This rearrangement joins TRBV7-3 to TRBJ2-1; 9 nucleotides line up with TRBD1. The germline CDR1 and CDR2 sequences are SGHTA and FQGTGA. This CDR3 contains 15 residues. Trimming took 4 bases from V and 4 from J; bases not matched to a gene: 5.

The chain uses TRBV10-3 and TRBJ2-3, with a tentative D call TRBD2 (6 bases). From germline, CDR1 is ENHRY and CDR2 SYGVKD. Trimming removed 8 bases from V and 2 bases from J, with 14 bases in between. The CDR3 is made up of 14 amino acids. This CDR3 is CAIQGGTLTDTQYF. CDR3 coding DNA: TGTGCCATCCAAGGAGGGACCCTCACAGATACGCAGTATTTT.

The chain joins TRBV5-1 to TRBJ1-1; 7 positions match TRBD1. V was pared by 0 bases and J by 1 base, with 6 bases of the junction left unmatched. Germline V CDR1 and CDR2: SGHRS, YFSETQ. This CDR3 is built from 16 residues. The CDR3 bases are TGCGCCAGCAGCTTGGATCCCAGGGGGGCGAACACTGAAGCTTTCTTT. It specifies CASSLDPRGANTEAFF.

This clone was recorded a few times. The chain uses TRBV7-2 and TRBJ1-1; the D gene is possibly TRBD1 (6 bases). Trimming shortened V by 1 base and J by 1 base, and 16 bases separated the two germline ends. CDR1 and CDR2 (germline): SGHTA, FQGNSA. The CDR3 is made up of 17 amino acids. Written as DNA, the CDR3 is TGTGCCAGCAGCTTAGTTGCAGGGGTCGGAGGGAACACTGAAGCTTTCTTT. Protein: CASSLVAGVGGNTEAFF.